Following are 13 T cell receptor beta chains from one sample sequenced in a study of T cell changes during pregnancy in multiple sclerosis (dated by TCRdb to about 2019). The library came from the immunoSEQ multiplex PCR assay. Entries here come from immuneACCESS through TCRdb and include only in-frame sequences with V and J called. Some clones fail to appear in such tables; in the studies checked, an unresolved V gene covers under half of the shortfall, and the cause of the remainder is unknown. The sample table records about 71,000 clones; around 90% of these occur just once. The ten largest clones capture approximately 1.1% of the sample. Sequenced here: peripheral blood, sampled in the third trimester of pregnancy. All receptors come from a female donor with multiple sclerosis, enrolled in a pregnancy study.

The rearrangement joins TRBV18 to TRBJ2-5, with a tentative D call TRBD1 (6 bases). The V gene's germline CDR1 is KGHSH and CDR2 LQKENI. Trimming shortened V by 2 bases and J by 5 bases, and 12 bases separated the two germline ends. CDR3 length equals 14 residues. The CDR3 bases are TGTGCCAGCTCACCAATGGGGGCGAAGGAGACCCAGTACTTC. Translated: CASSPMGAKETQYF. The whole variable domain, remainder taken from reference TRBV18 and TRBJ2-5, is NAGVMQNPRHLVRRRGQEARLRCSPMKGHSHVYWYRQLPEEGLKFMVYLQKENIIDESGMPKERFSAEFPKEGPSILRIQQVVRGDSAAYFCASSPMGAKETQYFGPGTRLLVL.

The CDR3 sequence: CASSPLGSGNTGELFF. CDR3 coding DNA: TGTGCCAGCAGCCCCCTGGGTAGCGGGAACACCGGGGAGCTGTTTTTT. The chain is built from TRBV7-2 and TRBJ2-2; D is perhaps TRBD2 (6 bases). The CDR3 loop spans 16 amino acids. The germline V gene has CDR1 SGHTA and CDR2 FQGNSA. Trimming removed 5 bases at V and 1 base at J, with 14 bases between.

The rearrangement links TRBV28 to TRBJ1-4, with D perhaps matching TRBD1 (5 bases). Germline V gene lookup returns CDR1 MDHEN and CDR2 SYDVKM. V was pared by 3 bases and J by 6 bases, with 8 bases between. The CDR3 runs 13 residues. The CDR3 region has the DNA TGTGCCAGCAGTTTGGGGGGGTATGAAAAACTGTTTTTT. Its protein is CASSLGGYEKLFF.

The CDR3 DNA sequence: TGTGCCAGCTCACCACCTAATGTCGTCCCCGAGCAGTACTTC. Its protein product is CASSPPNVVPEQYF. The genes are TRBV18 and TRBJ2-7; D not certain. Germline CDR1 is KGHSH and CDR2 is LQKENI. V dropped 0 bases and J dropped 6 bases, with 12 bases sitting between them. The CDR3 extends over 14 amino acids.

The chain recombines TRBV6-1 with TRBJ2-7; 9 bases match TRBD2. Germline V gives CDR1 MNHNS, CDR2 SASEGT. The length of the CDR3 is 15 residues. The junction had 8 bases not matched to a gene; V was cut back by 3 bases and J by 5 bases. The CDR3 nucleotides read TGTGCCAGCAGTGAGACACTAGCGGGTGGAAACGAGCAGTACTTC. This translates into CASSETLAGGNEQYF.

V gene TRBV19 combines with J gene TRBJ2-3; TRBD2 matches 8 bases. The length of the CDR3 is 19 residues. Germline trimming cut 2 bases from V and 2 bases from J; bases unmatched to any gene: 15. Germline assignment: CDR1 LNHDA and CDR2 SQIVND (reference sequence). The CDR3 is CASSITSGGPFKTTDTQYF. The CDR3 DNA reads TGTGCCAGTAGTATAACGAGCGGGGGACCCTTTAAAACCACAGATACGCAGTATTTT.

This chain joins TRBV7-9 and TRBJ1-2; TRBD1 matches 7 bases. This CDR3 region has 14 residues. J was trimmed by 0 bases and V by 4 bases; bases with no gene match: 2. Germline V gene lookup returns CDR1 SEHNR and CDR2 FQNEAQ (reference sequence). The CDR3: CASSYGTANYGYTF. CDR3 in DNA: TGTGCCAGCAGCTACGGGACAGCTAACTATGGCTACACCTTC.

This rearrangement joins TRBV5-1 to TRBJ2-2, with 7 positions matching TRBD1. There are 14 residues in the CDR3. Germline values: CDR1 SGHRS, CDR2 YFSETQ. Trimming took 0 bases from V and 6 from J; bases not matched to a gene: 2. The CDR3, as DNA: TGCGCCAGCAGCTTGGGACAGGGTGCCGGGGAGCTGTTTTTT. Translated, it gives CASSLGQGAGELFF.

The rearrangement joins TRBV18 to TRBJ1-3, with TRBD1 matching 7 bases. The germline V gene encodes CDR1 KGHSH and CDR2 LQKENI. There are 15 residues in the CDR3. V shed 2 bases and J 6 bases; nucleotides not matched to a gene: 7. DNA for the CDR3: TGTGCCAGCTCACCAGCGACAGGGCGGACAAACACCATATATTTT. Protein: CASSPATGRTNTIYF.

The chain joins TRBV5-1 to TRBJ1-4; TRBD1 matches 7 bases. The V gene end was trimmed by 4 bases and the J gene end by 0 bases; junction bases not matched to a gene: 0. CDR3 length: 14 amino acids. Germline V gene lookup returns CDR1 SGHRS and CDR2 YFSETQ. In nucleotides, the CDR3 is TGCGCCAGCAGCCAGGGGGCAACTAATGAAAAACTGTTTTTT. This translates into CASSQGATNEKLFF. The variable domain in full, completed from reference TRBV5-1 and TRBJ1-4, reads KAGVTQTPRYLIKTRGQQVTLSCSPISGHRSVSWYQQTPGQGLQFLFEYFSETQRNKGNFPGRFSGRQFSNSRSEMNVSTLELGDSALYLCASSQGATNEKLFFGSGTQLSVL.

The chain carries TRBV7-9 and TRBJ1-2; 7 bases line up with TRBD1. The CDR3 extends over 15 amino acids. Trimming removed 5 bases from V and 4 bases from J; junction bases left unmatched: 10. Germline CDR1 reads SEHNR; CDR2 reads FQNEAQ (reference sequence). In DNA form, the CDR3 reads TGTGCCAGCAGCCGATGGGACAGCCAAATCTATGGCTACACCTTC. Its protein product is CASSRWDSQIYGYTF.

V gene TRBV4-3 combines with J gene TRBJ2-1, with D possibly TRBD2 on 6 matching bases. Germline lookup yields CDR1 LGHNA and CDR2 YSLEER. V lost 4 bases to trimming and J lost 6 bases, with 19 bases between them. The CDR3 runs 16 residues. CDR3 sequence: CASSRTPTGVGNEQFF. The CDR3, as DNA: TGCGCCAGCAGCCGAACCCCTACGGGAGTCGGCAATGAGCAGTTCTTC.

This clone was recorded only once. In nucleotides, the CDR3 is TGCGCCAGCAGCCAAGATGACGGGAACAACTATGGCTACACCTTC. Its protein product is CASSQDDGNNYGYTF. The genes are TRBV4-3 and TRBJ1-2; D remains ambiguous. The germline gives CDR1 LGHNA, CDR2 YSLEER. CDR3 length: 15 residues. V was cut by 0 bases and J by 2 bases, with 10 bases left in between.